This T cell receptor beta chain was sequenced during a study of T cells expressing NK-cell markers. Study-wide context: The TCR beta repertoires originated in sorted CD3+CD56+NKG2C+, CD3+CD56+NKG2C- and CD3+CD56-NKG2C+ T cells. Most of the eight sequenced donors tested HCMV-seropositive; one tested seronegative.

CDR3 size: 16 residues. Germline V CDR1 and CDR2: SGHAT, FQDESV (reference sequence). Details on this clonotype: What it binds is unknown.

TCRdb reprocessed the 5' RACE reads and stores each CDR3 protein as one record, lacking DNA. The sample table sets out around 550,000 distinct CDR3 sequences. Study-wide results and limits: Among CD8+ T cells from five or six donors, dominant NKG2C+ clonotypes accounted for roughly 1.0-7.0%.

The specimen was blood T cells: a sorted CD56 or NKG2C T cell subset, CD4+ or CD8+ T cells, or bulk PBMC T cells (not recorded which). The chain couples TRBV11-1 to TRBJ1-1; without DNA, the TCRdb call of TRBD1 cannot be checked. The clonotype originates from a man in his late teens or twenties in good health. CDR3: CASSFLGGEGLTEAFF.